The sequence of this TCR beta chain was determined in a study of blood T cell repertoires in COVID-19. Study processing details: Reference gene primer amplification yielded estimated nucleated cell counts. The protocol was immunoSEQ multiplex PCR, while the TCRdb copy is restricted to in-frame clones and leaves out a portion. Clone size and V and J calls were adopted from that table, with D and trimming inferred from the DNA. The profile shows 150,000 to 200,000 clones, approximately 78% of them singletons. This clone showed up just once. Germline assignment: CDR1 MDHEN and CDR2 SYDVKM. The length of the CDR3 is 14 residues. Trimming took 3 bases from V and 6 from J, leaving 15 bases between them.

Sequenced sample: peripheral blood. J is TRBJ2-7 and V is TRBV28, with D possibly being TRBD1 (6 bases). The sequence came from a human donor in a cohort sampled during active COVID-19. CDR3 coding DNA: TGTGCCAGCAGTTTCGTAGGGGGTCTAGGCGAGCAGTACTTC. Translating gives CASSFVGGLGEQYF.